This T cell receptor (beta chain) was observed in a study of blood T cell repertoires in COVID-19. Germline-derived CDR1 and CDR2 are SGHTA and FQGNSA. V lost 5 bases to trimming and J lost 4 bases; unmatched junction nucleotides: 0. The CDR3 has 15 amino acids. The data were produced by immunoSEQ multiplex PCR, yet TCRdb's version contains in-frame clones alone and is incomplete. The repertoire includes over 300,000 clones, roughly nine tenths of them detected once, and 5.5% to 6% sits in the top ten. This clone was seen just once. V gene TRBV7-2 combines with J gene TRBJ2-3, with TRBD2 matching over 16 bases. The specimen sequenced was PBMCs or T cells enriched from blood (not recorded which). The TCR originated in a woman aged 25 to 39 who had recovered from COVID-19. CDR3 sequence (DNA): TGTGCCAGCAGCGGGACTAGCGGGGGGGCAGATACGCAGTATTTT. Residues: CASSGTSGGADTQYF.